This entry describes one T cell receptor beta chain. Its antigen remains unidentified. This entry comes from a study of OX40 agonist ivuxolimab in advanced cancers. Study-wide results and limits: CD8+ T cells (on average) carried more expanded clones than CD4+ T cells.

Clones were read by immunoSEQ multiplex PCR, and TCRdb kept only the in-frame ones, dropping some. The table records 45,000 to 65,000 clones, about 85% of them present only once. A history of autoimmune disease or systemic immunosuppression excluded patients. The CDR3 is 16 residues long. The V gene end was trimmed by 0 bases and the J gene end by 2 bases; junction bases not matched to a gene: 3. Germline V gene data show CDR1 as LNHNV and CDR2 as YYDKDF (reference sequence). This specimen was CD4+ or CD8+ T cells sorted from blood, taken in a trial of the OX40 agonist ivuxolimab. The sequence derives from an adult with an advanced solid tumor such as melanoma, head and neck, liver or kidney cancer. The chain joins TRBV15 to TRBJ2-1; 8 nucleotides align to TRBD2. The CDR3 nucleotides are TGTGCCACCAGCAGAGAGAGCGGGGGACCCTACAATGAGCAGTTCTTC. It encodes CATSRESGGPYNEQFF.